This is a list of T cell receptor beta chains from one sample in a study of cytomegalovirus exposure and HLA in healthy donors. TCRdb's copy holds only in-frame clones and misses some; the assay was immunoSEQ multiplex PCR. Seen in this sample are over 100,000 clones; the ten most common clones hold under 2%. The sequencing input was PBMCs. These receptors all come from a woman between 35 and 50 years old in good health and CMV-seropositive. The CDR3 runs from the conserved cysteine through the conserved F or W. A D gene is named only where the DNA matches it firmly.

V	J	D	length	DNA	CDR3
TRBV19	TRBJ2-7	TRBD1	14	TGTGCCAGTACCCGAGACAGGGCCTCCTACGAGCAGTACTTC	CASTRDRASYEQYF
TRBV5-1	TRBJ2-7	TRBD2	15	TGCGCCAGCAGCTTGGGGACTAGCGGGAGCTACGAGCAGTACTTC	CASSLGTSGSYEQYF
TRBV19	TRBJ2-5	TRBD1	15	TGTGCCAGTAGTACCAGGACAGGGAACCAAGAGACCCAGTACTTC	CASSTRTGNQETQYF
TRBV20-1	TRBJ1-2	TRBD1	11	TGCAGTGCTCCGGACAGGGTTGGCTACACCTTC	CSAPDRVGYTF
TRBV5-4	TRBJ1-1	NA	14	TGTGCCAGCAGCTCGGATCCGGGGAACACTGAAGCTTTCTTT	CASSSDPGNTEAFF
TRBV27	TRBJ2-3	TRBD1	17	TGTGCCAGCAGCAGGACAGGGGGTCGGAGATACACAGATACGCAGTATTTT	CASSRTGGRRYTDTQYF
TRBV11-2	TRBJ2-3	TRBD2	15	TGTGCCAGCAGCCTGTTAGCGGGAAGCACAGATACGCAGTATTTT	CASSLLAGSTDTQYF
TRBV9	TRBJ1-3	NA	14	TGTGCCAGCAGCGGAGGAGGACTCGGAAACACCATATATTTT	CASSGGGLGNTIYF
TRBV30	TRBJ1-1	TRBD1	14	TGTGCCTGGAGTGTGGGACAGGGGAACACTGAAGCTTTCTTT	CAWSVGQGNTEAFF
TRBV6-1	TRBJ2-7	NA	15	TGTGCCAGCAGTGAAGCAGGTCAGGCATACTACGAGCAGTACTTC	CASSEAGQAYYEQYF
TRBV28	TRBJ2-2	TRBD1	15	TGTGCCAGCAGTAGGTTGGGACAGGGCACCGGGGAGCTGTTTTTT	CASSRLGQGTGELFF
TRBV19	TRBJ1-2	NA	13	TGTGCCAGTAGTATTGGGAAGGGGTACCTCTACACCTTC	CASSIGKGYLYTF
TRBV18	TRBJ1-5	NA	14	TGTGCCAGCTCACGAGACCCCGGGGATCAGCCCCAGCATTTT	CASSRDPGDQPQHF
TRBV5-6	TRBJ2-7	TRBD1	15	TGTGCCAGCAGCTTGCGAGACAGGGCGTTCGGCGAGCAGTACTTC	CASSLRDRAFGEQYF
TRBV28	TRBJ1-2	TRBD1	13	TGTGCCAGCGAGACAGGGGGCGCGAGTGGCTACACCTTC	CASETGGASGYTF
TRBV6-5	TRBJ2-3	TRBD2	12	TGTGCCAGCAGCCGAACTAGCGAGGAGGCGTATTTT	CASSRTSEEAYF
TRBV4-3	TRBJ2-3	NA	16	TGCGCCAGCAGCCAAGACCAAAGCAGGGCAACAGATACGCAGTATTTT	CASSQDQSRATDTQYF
TRBV9	TRBJ2-3	TRBD2	17	TGTGCCAGCAGCTCCAGGGTTAGCGGGATAGGCACAGATACGCAGTATTTT	CASSSRVSGIGTDTQYF
TRBV6-6	TRBJ2-7	NA	16	TGTGCCAGCAGCGAACGACTCGGACAGATAACCTACGAGCAGTACTTC	CASSERLGQITYEQYF
TRBV7-3	TRBJ2-7	NA	15	TGTGCCAGCAGCCATCCCGGGACTTTTACCTACGAGCAGTACTTC	CASSHPGTFTYEQYF
TRBV6-5	TRBJ2-5	TRBD2	15	TGTGCCAGCAGTGGACTAGCGGGAGGCGGGGAGACCCAGTACTTC	CASSGLAGGGETQYF
TRBV9	TRBJ1-1	TRBD1	17	TGTGCCAGCAGCCACTTTCAAGGACAGGGCTTGGACACTGAAGCTTTCTTT	CASSHFQGQGLDTEAFF
TRBV5-1	TRBJ2-2	NA	14	TGCGCCAGCAGCCAAGGGGTGAACACCGGGGAGCTGTTTTTT	CASSQGVNTGELFF
TRBV6-4	TRBJ2-7	TRBD1	16	TGTGCCAGCAGTGACTGTCACAGGGGGCCCCCCTACGAGCAGTACTTC	CASSDCHRGPPYEQYF
TRBV9	TRBJ2-2	TRBD1	17	TGTGCCAGCAGTCCTCCTCCGGGACAGGACCTCACCGGGGAGCTGTTTTTT	CASSPPPGQDLTGELFF
TRBV5-1	TRBJ2-7	NA	15	TGCGCCAGCAGCTTGGAAATCCGAGGGAAATACGAGCAGTACTTC	CASSLEIRGKYEQYF
TRBV10-3	TRBJ2-7	NA	14	TGTGCCATCAGGCAGGACGGGAGCTCCTACGAGCAGTACTTC	CAIRQDGSSYEQYF
TRBV19	TRBJ1-2	NA	16	TGTGCCAGTAGTCCCGGGAGAAGCGCTATTGCCTATGGCTACACCTTC	CASSPGRSAIAYGYTF
TRBV15	TRBJ2-2	TRBD1	15	TGTGCCACCAGCGGCGACAGGGGGCGCACCGGGGAGCTGTTTTTT	CATSGDRGRTGELFF
TRBV6-6	TRBJ2-7	NA	13	TGTGCCGGCAGCAGACAGTCGCCCTACGAGCAGTACTTC	CAGSRQSPYEQYF
TRBV2	TRBJ1-2	TRBD1	14	TGTGCCAGCATTCGGACAGGGACGGGCAATGGCTACACCTTC	CASIRTGTGNGYTF
TRBV7-9	TRBJ2-1	TRBD2	16	TGTGCCAGCAGCCTTAGCGGGAGGGCAACTTACAATGAGCAGTTCTTC	CASSLSGRATYNEQFF
TRBV4-1	TRBJ2-5	NA	13	TGCGCCAGCAGCCCTCACGGGGAAGAGACCCAGTACTTC	CASSPHGEETQYF
TRBV6-6	TRBJ1-1	NA	13	TGTGCCAGCAGTTACTCGGACTTCACTGAAGCTTTCTTT	CASSYSDFTEAFF
TRBV28	TRBJ2-2	TRBD2	13	TGTGCCAGCAGTTTTGGGGGGGCCGGGGAGCTGTTTTTT	CASSFGGAGELFF
TRBV7-8	TRBJ2-7	NA	13	TGTGCCAGCAGCTTAGACATCCTCTACGAGCAGTACTTC	CASSLDILYEQYF
TRBV7-8	TRBJ1-5	TRBD1	18	TGTGCCAGCAGCTTAGCGGTGGCAGGGGGGTCTGGCAATCAGCCCCAGCATTTT	CASSLAVAGGSGNQPQHF
TRBV27	TRBJ1-5	NA	14	TGTGCCAGCAGTTTATCAGGGGCCAATCAGCCCCAGCATTTT	CASSLSGANQPQHF
TRBV6-6	TRBJ1-5	TRBD1	14	TGTGCCAGCACCGACAGGGTTAACTTGGAGCCCCAGCATTTT	CASTDRVNLEPQHF
TRBV9	TRBJ2-1	TRBD2	15	TGTGCCAGCAGCGTTCGACTAGCGGGAAACAATGAGCAGTTCTTC	CASSVRLAGNNEQFF
TRBV7-9	TRBJ1-5	NA	16	TGTGCCAGCAGCCCCCCGGGGGGGATGGGCAATCAGCCCCAGCATTTT	CASSPPGGMGNQPQHF
TRBV7-8	TRBJ1-4	NA	14	TGTGCCAGCAGCCCAGATTCAAGGGGAGAAAAACTGTTTTTT	CASSPDSRGEKLFF
TRBV14	TRBJ2-7	NA	13	TGTGCCAGCAGCCAAGGCAGGACCTACGAGCAGTACTTC	CASSQGRTYEQYF